This TCR beta chain stems from a study of blood T cell repertoires in COVID-19. The wider study: Some COVID-19 samples were acute and others convalescent; all came from the United States, Italy and Spain.

Here immunoSEQ multiplex PCR was the method, and the copy in TCRdb shows in-frame clones only, minus some. The sample consists of some 460,000 clones, about 85% of them appearing once. The age range of participants was 18 to 89 years, with residence in 20 to 25 US areas. The V and J ends lost 2 bases and 9 bases respectively, with 17 bases between them. This CDR3 region has 16 residues. Germline loops: CDR1 MNHEY, CDR2 SVGAGI. The TCR was taken from a woman younger than 30 with acute COVID-19. The chain has TRBV6-5 and TRBJ1-6; D is perhaps TRBD1 (6 bases). Sequenced material: PBMCs or T cells enriched from blood (not recorded which). CDR3 protein: CASSYGVDRYASPLHF. Here the CDR3 DNA reads TGTGCCAGCAGTTACGGAGTGGACAGATACGCTTCACCCCTCCACTTT.